Each of the 12 T cell receptor beta chains below was sequenced from the same sample in a study of T cells after yellow fever vaccination. TCRdb re-analysed the 5' RACE reads in MiXCR, keeping a single row per CDR3 protein. The sample carries just under 600,000 distinct CDR3 sequences, about 13% recorded once. The sequenced sample was PBMCs, obtained on the day of the yellow fever booster vaccination. The receptors were gathered from a man younger than 40 who received the YFV17D yellow fever vaccine.

The chain recombines TRBV20-1 with TRBJ2-7, with no clear D. The CDR3 sequence is 12 residues long. Germline CDR1 DFQATT, CDR2 SNEGSKA (reference sequence). The V and J ends lost 3 bases and 0 bases respectively, with 6 bases between them. The CDR3: CSASPLSYEQYF. The CDR3 DNA follows: TGCAGTGCTAGCCCACTCTCCTACGAGCAGTACTTC.

Only a few counts were recorded for this clonotype. The chain employs TRBV29-1 and TRBJ1-1; TRBD1 agrees at 8 bases. The V segment lost 5 bases and the J segment 0 bases; nucleotides outside the gene matches: 2. Germline CDR1 SQVTM, CDR2 ANQGSEA. The CDR3 runs 13 residues. CDR3 region: CSVNRGMNTEAFF. DNA for the CDR3: TGCAGCGTTAACAGGGGGATGAACACTGAAGCTTTCTTT.

This clonotype was observed a handful of times. V gene TRBV29-1 combines with J gene TRBJ2-3; TRBD1 matches 9 bases. V lost 4 bases to trimming and J lost 0 bases; unmatched junction nucleotides: 2. This CDR3 spans 14 amino acids. In germline, CDR1 is SQVTM, CDR2 ANQGSEA. CDR3 in amino acids: CSVGDRVSTDTQYF. The DNA of the CDR3 is TGCAGCGTTGGGGACAGGGTGAGCACAGATACGCAGTATTTT.

The chain links TRBV4-3 to TRBJ2-7, with 7 bases that match TRBD1. The germline V gene has CDR1 LGHNA and CDR2 YSLEER. V dropped 4 bases and J dropped 1; count of bases not matched to a gene: 4. The CDR3 runs 14 residues. Here the CDR3 reads CASSRDSASYEQYF. Here the CDR3 DNA reads TGCGCCAGCAGCCGGGACAGTGCTTCCTACGAGCAGTACTTC.

This clonotype came up a few times. This chain links TRBV20-1 with TRBJ2-7, with D tentatively TRBD2 (6 bases). CDR1 DFQATT and CDR2 SNEGSKA come from the germline V gene (reference sequence). This CDR3 is built from 13 residues. Trimming took 3 bases from V and 6 from J, leaving 15 bases between them. CDR3 sequence reads: CSASGREHGEQYF. As DNA, the CDR3 is TGCAGTGCTAGTGGCCGGGAGCACGGCGAGCAGTACTTC.

This clonotype was seen more than once but under ten times. The V call is TRBV29-1, the J call TRBJ2-2; TRBD2 is a possible D gene (5 bases). The CDR3 runs 14 residues. The germline V gene has CDR1 SQVTM and CDR2 ANQGSEA. The V and J ends lost 7 bases and 2 bases respectively, with 14 bases between them. CDR3 loop: CSARTPDNTGELFF. In DNA form, the CDR3 reads TGCAGCGCGAGGACTCCCGATAACACCGGGGAGCTGTTTTTT.

The rearrangement joins TRBV7-2 to TRBJ2-7; 9 nucleotides align to TRBD2. Trimming removed 6 bases from V and 3 bases from J; junction bases left unmatched: 9. Germline lookup yields CDR1 SGHTA and CDR2 FQGNSA. The length of the CDR3 is 15 residues. The CDR3 loop is CASSLPGGRGYEQYF. Here the CDR3 DNA reads TGTGCCAGCAGTCTTCCCGGCGGGAGGGGCTACGAGCAGTACTTC.

In this sample, this clonotype turned up a few times. This chain uses TRBV29-1 with TRBJ2-7; D is undetermined. V lost 5 bases and J 7 bases, leaving 15 bases between the germline ends. Germline V gene sequence: CDR1 SQVTM, CDR2 ANQGSEA. The CDR3 runs 12 residues. The CDR3 loop is CSVLASTREQYF. As DNA, the CDR3 is TGCAGCGTTTTGGCGTCGACGCGGGAGCAGTACTTC.

A few counts support this clonotype. The rearrangement joins TRBV2 to TRBJ2-7, with a weak D call TRBD2 (6 bases). The length of the CDR3 is 13 residues. V lost 4 bases and J lost 3, with 10 bases in between. CDR1 and CDR2 from the germline V gene are SNHLY and FYNNEI. CDR3 in DNA: TGTGCCAGCAGTGTGCGGGACGGCTACGAGCAGTACTTC. Protein sequence: CASSVRDGYEQYF.

The genes are TRBV5-1 and TRBJ1-2; D remains unclear. Per germline, CDR1 SGHRS and CDR2 YFSETQ. The CDR3 loop spans 12 amino acids. V was trimmed by 4 bases and J by 10 bases, leaving 14 bases between them. In DNA, the CDR3 is TGCGCCAGCAGCCGACCCCCGGCTCACTACACCTTC. Its protein product is CASSRPPAHYTF.

The table lists this clonotype with a few counts. The chain has TRBV6-6 and TRBJ1-2; possible D gene TRBD1, 6 bases. This CDR3 spans 12 amino acids. V was clipped by 5 bases and J by 13 bases, with 17 bases between them. Germline CDR1 MNHNY, CDR2 SVGAGI (reference sequence). The DNA for the CDR3 is TGTGCCAGCAGTCCCGGTGGGGGGCTAGGCACCTTC. It translates to CASSPGGGLGTF.

The chain links TRBV9 to TRBJ2-5, with D unclear. Germline CDR1 reads SGDLS; CDR2 reads YYNGEE. Trimming cost V 0 bases and J 0 bases, with 9 bases left between them. The CDR3 consists of 15 residues. CDR3 amino acids: CASSVAATDQETQYF. DNA for the CDR3: TGTGCCAGCAGCGTAGCCGCGACGGACCAAGAGACCCAGTACTTC. Full variable domain (rest looked up from reference TRBV9 and TRBJ2-5): DSGVTQTPKHLITATGQRVTLRCSPRSGDLSVYWYQQSLDQGLQFLIQYYNGEERAKGNILERFSAQQFPDLHSELNLSSLELGDSALYFCASSVAATDQETQYFGPGTRLLVL.